These 15 T cell receptor beta chains came from one sample sequenced in a study of shared clonotypes between healthy human individuals. The naive CD8 subset, CD45RO-negative cells positively selected for CCR7, excluded terminally differentiated effector memory CD45RA+ cells. Measured with immunoSEQ multiplex PCR; TCRdb has only the in-frame clones, and not every one. The sample lists roughly 2,000,000 clones; 93% were seen once. The sequenced sample was naive CD8+ T cells from PBMCs. The receptors come from a man between 18 and 29 years old in good health. Some clones in this sample may be carry-over from other donors' samples.

The chain carries TRBV9 and TRBJ2-5; 13 bases agree with TRBD2. Germline V gene data show CDR1 as SGDLS and CDR2 as YYNGEE. Trimming took 3 bases from V and 5 from J; bases not matched to a gene: 1. This CDR3 contains 14 residues. The CDR3 protein is CASSGTSGSETQYF. CDR3 sequence (DNA): TGTGCCAGCAGCGGGACTAGCGGGAGTGAGACCCAGTACTTC.

The chain couples TRBV12-5 to TRBJ1-2; 7 nucleotides agree with TRBD1. This CDR3 is built from 14 residues. V dropped 1 base and J dropped 5; count of bases not matched to a gene: 4. CDR1 LGHNT and CDR2 FRNRAP come from the germline V gene. Here the CDR3 reads CASGLGQGVYGYTF. The CDR3, as DNA: TGTGCTAGTGGTTTGGGTCAGGGGGTGTATGGCTACACCTTC.

V gene TRBV19 combines with J gene TRBJ1-1; TRBD1 matches 9 bases. The CDR3 has 17 amino acids. Per the germline V gene, CDR1 is LNHDA and CDR2 is SQIVND (reference sequence). J lost 0 bases, V lost 3 bases, and 8 bases had no gene match. CDR3 sequence reads: CASSITGTGFLNTEAFF. CDR3 DNA: TGTGCCAGTAGTATTACCGGGACAGGGTTTCTGAACACTGAAGCTTTCTTT.

The chain recombines TRBV28 with TRBJ2-7, with D uncertain. V was shortened by 10 bases and J by 1 base, with 17 bases between the two germline ends. The germline gives CDR1 MDHEN, CDR2 SYDVKM. CDR3 length equals 14 residues. CDR3 residues: CATVPNYSSYEQYF. In DNA form, the CDR3 reads TGTGCCACCGTCCCTAATTATAGTTCCTACGAGCAGTACTTC. Using reference TRBV28 and TRBJ2-7 for the parts outside the CDR3, the full variable domain is DVKVTQSSRYLVKRTGEKVFLECVQDMDHENMFWYRQDPGLGLRLIYFSYDVKMKEKGDIPEGYSVSREKKERFSLILESASTNQTSMYLCATVPNYSSYEQYFGPGTRLTVT.

The genes are TRBV2 and TRBJ2-3; D is undetermined. Germline V lookup: CDR1 SNHLY, CDR2 FYNNEI. The CDR3 sequence is 15 residues long. Deletions cut 0 bases from V and 0 bases from J, with 7 bases between. The CDR3 protein is CASSEATLSTDTQYF. CDR3 nucleotide sequence: TGTGCCAGCAGTGAAGCGACTCTTAGCACAGATACGCAGTATTTT.

The chain carries TRBV4-1 and TRBJ2-5; D is undetermined. V dropped 0 bases and J dropped 3 bases, with 14 bases sitting between them. CDR1 MGHRA and CDR2 YSYEKL come from the germline V gene. The CDR3 is 16 amino acids. The CDR3 spells CASSQEVVLREETQYF. In DNA form, the CDR3 reads TGCGCCAGCAGCCAAGAAGTTGTCTTAAGGGAAGAGACCCAGTACTTC.

This chain uses TRBV9 with TRBJ1-3, with D unclear. The germline V gene has CDR1 SGDLS and CDR2 YYNGEE. This CDR3 comprises 13 residues. The V end was cut by 7 bases, the J end by 5 bases, with 13 bases between. In nucleotides, the CDR3 is TGTGCCAGCGGGTCGGGTCTAAGAAACACCATATATTTT. It yields the protein CASGSGLRNTIYF.

V and J are TRBV7-9 and TRBJ2-7; D is unclear. CDR3 length: 14 residues. The germline CDR1 and CDR2 sequences are SEHNR and FQNEAQ (reference sequence). Trimming took 0 bases from V and 1 from J, leaving 7 bases between them. CDR3 DNA: TGTGCCAGCAGCTTAGCAGACGGTTCCTACGAGCAGTACTTC. Its protein product is CASSLADGSYEQYF.

The J gene is TRBJ2-1, the V gene TRBV7-9; D possibly corresponds to TRBD1 (6 bases). The CDR3 sequence is 15 residues long. With 4 bases removed from V and 4 bases from J, the gap between germline ends came to 14 bases. Germline CDR1 SEHNR, CDR2 FQNEAQ (reference sequence). The CDR3 region has the DNA TGTGCCAGCAGCTCGACCGGGACACCTTACAATGAGCAGTTCTTC. The encoded protein is CASSSTGTPYNEQFF.

The chain employs TRBV19 and TRBJ1-1, with D possibly being TRBD1 (5 bases). V was pared by 10 bases and J by 4 bases, with 13 bases between. The CDR3 has 12 residues. CDR1 is LNHDA and CDR2 is SQIVND in the germline V gene (reference sequence). The CDR3 DNA sequence: TGTGCCATCAAGGAAGGGGCCACTGAAGCTTTCTTT. Its translation is CAIKEGATEAFF.

This clone was seen just once. The rearrangement links TRBV7-2 to TRBJ2-7; the match to TRBD2 covers 9 bases. The CDR3 is 17 residues long. Germline CDR1 SGHTA, CDR2 FQGNSA. V trimming: 1 base; J trimming: 3 bases; junction bases outside the gene matches: 10. The CDR3 sequence: CASSLEALAGFNYEQYF. The CDR3 coding sequence is TGTGCCAGCAGCTTAGAGGCGCTAGCGGGATTCAACTACGAGCAGTACTTC. The full variable domain, rest sourced from reference TRBV7-2 and TRBJ2-7, is GAGVSQSPSNKVTEKGKDVELRCDPISGHTALYWYRQSLGQGLEFLIYFQGNSAPDKSGLPSDRFSAERTGGSVSTLTIQRTQQEDSAVYLCASSLEALAGFNYEQYFGPGTRLTVT.

This chain connects TRBV7-3 to TRBJ2-1; D unclear. Trimming took off 5 bases at V and 2 bases at J, with 10 bases between the two ends. Germline CDR1 reads SGHTA; CDR2 reads FQGTGA. This CDR3 spans 14 amino acids. The CDR3 nucleotides read TGTGCCAGCAGCCCCGCGGATGCCTACAATGAGCAGTTCTTC. Translation gives CASSPADAYNEQFF.

The chain has TRBV6-1 and TRBJ1-1; D gene uncertain. Germline V lookup: CDR1 MNHNS, CDR2 SASEGT. V lost 1 base and J 6 bases, leaving 12 bases between the germline ends. The CDR3 consists of 14 residues. This chain's CDR3 is CASSEEGDWSEAFF. The CDR3 nucleotides are TGTGCCAGCAGTGAAGAGGGAGATTGGTCTGAAGCTTTCTTT.

On this clone itself: Different DNA sequences within this sample yield the same CDR3. V is TRBV4-3 and J is TRBJ1-3; no clear D. V lost 4 bases to trimming and J lost 3 bases, with 10 bases between them. The CDR3 is 14 amino acids. CDR1 is LGHNA and CDR2 is YSLEER in the germline V gene. The CDR3 reads CASSPRDFGNTIYF. The CDR3 DNA reads TGCGCCAGCAGCCCCCGTGATTTTGGAAACACCATATATTTT.

The CDR3 protein is CSARTNNEQFF. In DNA form, the CDR3 reads TGCAGCGCCCGGACCAACAATGAGCAGTTCTTC. The chain employs TRBV29-1 and TRBJ2-1; D call uncertain. Germline-derived CDR1 and CDR2 are SQVTM and ANQGSEA. The CDR3 sequence is 11 residues long. V was pared by 7 bases and J by 5 bases, with 9 bases between.